The TCR beta chain described here comes from a study of personalized T cell therapy for brain tumors (dated by TCRdb to the early 2020s). Context from the whole study: Identification of tumor-restricted peptides relied on a proteogenomic approach that merged mass spectrometry-based proteomic data with sequencing of the tumor's DNA/RNA.

This clone was observed a few times. No cognate antigen has been identified for it. No base qualities exist here, and no much larger clone lies one base off it. The germline V gene (reference sequence) sets CDR1 to LNHDA and CDR2 to SQIVND. Taken from cysteine to phenylalanine, the CDR3 has 15 residues. The DNA shown is the 45-base CDR3, in frame from base 1. V is cut back by 4 bases and J by 4 bases, with 5 bases in the junction unmatched. An RNeasy Mini Kit was used to extract RNA from the peptide-stimulated T cells, and that RNA served as input for TCR beta CDR3 sequencing. The immunoSEQ platform was used at survey-level resolution to carry out TCR Vbeta CDR3 sequencing. The authors' pipeline ran thus. Sequence results were analyzed and compiled with immunoSEQ ANALYZER v3.0. Imported from immuneACCESS, the table was reduced by TCRdb to in-frame sequences with V and J called. These copies leave out some clones; in studies compared against another copy, an unresolved V gene accounts for under half, and the cause of the remainder is not known. V, J and clone size were drawn from that table, and D and trimming were deduced from the DNA. Counted in this sample were over 1,500 clones; less than 25% of them appeared once. The top ten constitute around 45% of the sample.

Ficoll density gradient centrifugation was used to isolate PBMCs, and IL-4 and GM-CSF were used to differentiate adherent monocytes into dendritic cells. Irradiated peptide-loaded DCs were co-cultured with non-adherent cells at a 1:10 ratio, with fresh peptide-loaded DCs used to restimulate the proliferating cells on day 7. The culture cytokines were IL-6, IL-7, IL-12 and IL-15 for the first stimulation, IL-7 plus IL-2 for the second stimulation, and IL-2 alone for the third stimulation. Cryopreservation was applied to the expanded cells used for TCR sequencing. In this chain, TRBV19 is recombined with TRBJ2-5, and TRBD2 matches 11 of the central bases. The TCR originated in a human donor with medulloblastoma. Sequences were obtained from a T cell product expanded with peptides in culture. The DNA is TGTGCCAGTAGTACTAGCGGGGGGAGGGCAGAGACCCAGTACTTC. This is translated as CASSTSGGRAETQYF. Supplemented by the reference TRBV19 and TRBJ2-5 proteins around the CDR3, the complete variable domain is DGGITQSPKYLFRKEGQNVTLSCEQNLNHDAMYWYRQDPGQGLRLIYYSQIVNDFQKGDIAEGYSVSREKKESFPLTVTSAQKNPTAFYLCASSTSGGRAETQYFGPGTRLLVL.